This T cell receptor beta chain was obtained from a study of Graves' ophthalmopathy and Graves' hyperthyroidism. More than 7.5 ml of fresh blood yielded the PBMCs by density gradient. Comment on this clonotype: Its antigen is unidentified.

The V and J ends lost 7 bases and 4 bases respectively, with 13 bases between them. CDR3 length equals 14 residues. The germline gives CDR1 MNHNS, CDR2 SASEGT. Notes on the study in general: Most expanded thyroid clonotypes above 0.001 frequency also appeared in blood.

Amplification from RNA transcripts yielded the TCR beta CDR3 regions. HTBI primers were used in a first-round RT-PCR, which preceded a second-round multiplex PCR. MiXCR, applied by TCRdb to the multiplex PCR reads, yields one record per CDR3 protein. The table has roughly 420,000 distinct CDR3 sequences, 20% to 25% seen once. Input material: peripheral blood. The clonotype was recovered from a young woman with stable Graves' hyperthyroidism. The genes are TRBV6-1 and TRBJ2-2; weak D call: TRBD2 (6 bases). The DNA for the CDR3 is TGTGCCAGCAACATCAGGGAGGCCACCGGGGAGCTGTTTTTT. The encoded protein is CASNIREATGELFF.